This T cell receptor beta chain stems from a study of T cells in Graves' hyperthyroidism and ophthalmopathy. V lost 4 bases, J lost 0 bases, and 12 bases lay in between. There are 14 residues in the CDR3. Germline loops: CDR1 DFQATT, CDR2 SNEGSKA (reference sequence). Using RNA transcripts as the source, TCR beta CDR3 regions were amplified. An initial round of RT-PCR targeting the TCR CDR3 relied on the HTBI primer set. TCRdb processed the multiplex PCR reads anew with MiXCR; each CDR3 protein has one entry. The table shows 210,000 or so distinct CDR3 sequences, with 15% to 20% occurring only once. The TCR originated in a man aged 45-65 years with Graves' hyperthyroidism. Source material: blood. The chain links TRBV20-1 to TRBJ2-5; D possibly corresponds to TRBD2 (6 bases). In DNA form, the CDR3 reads TGCAGTGCTAAAGTGCGGGGCCACCAAGAGACCCAGTACTTC. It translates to CSAKVRGHQETQYF.